Listed below are T cell receptor beta chains from one sample, sequenced in a study of beta chain features in type 1 diabetes. Method: immunoSEQ multiplex PCR; TCRdb's copy keeps in-frame clones and lacks some. This table has 25,000 to 30,000 clones, roughly 50% appearing once. Sequenced input: Tregs from blood. The receptors come from a woman aged 18-30 years with type 1 diabetes. Both conserved end residues are part of each CDR3. Not all rows give a size; the values are once, few, many and, for expanded clones, a class.

v_call	clone_size	j_call	cdr3_aa
TRBV7-2	NA	TRBJ2-3	CASSFLTRTDTQYF
TRBV2	NA	TRBJ2-7	CASSEDRVGYEQYF
TRBV6-1	NA	TRBJ2-3	CASTYRDADTQYF
TRBV18	NA	TRBJ2-7	CASSRDRGDYEQYF
TRBV18	NA	TRBJ2-1	CASSPWTSGSYNEQFF
TRBV27	few	TRBJ2-2	CASSFGDRYTGELFF
TRBV9	few	TRBJ2-7	CASSVGSGGDSYEQYF
TRBV29-1	few	NA	CSVSLAEPYEQYF
TRBV25-1	NA	TRBJ1-4	CASSDPGTGTTNEKLFF
TRBV5-4	few	TRBJ2-2	CASSLTSGRAGTGELFF
TRBV27	few	TRBJ1-1	CASSGPMNTEAFF
TRBV4-1	NA	TRBJ1-6	CASSHKGTEDSPLHF
TRBV27	NA	TRBJ2-3	CASSLEARDTQYF
TRBV7-2	few	TRBJ2-1	CASSLGPSALAGARNEQFF
TRBV28	few	TRBJ2-1	CASSFHLGEQFF
TRBV7-8	NA	TRBJ2-3	CASSPLGGGSTDTQYF
TRBV7-8	NA	TRBJ2-3	CASSLGGADTQYF
TRBV7-2	NA	TRBJ2-5	CASINSGRAPQETQYF
TRBV19	NA	TRBJ2-1	CASSISGLSSYNEQFF
TRBV28	NA	TRBJ1-4	CASRLTDQTNEKLFF
TRBV10-1	NA	TRBJ2-1	CASSSGNSYNEQFF
TRBV9	NA	TRBJ2-1	CASSVDGRERFF
TRBV28	NA	TRBJ2-5	CASTAGQETQYF
TRBV30	NA	TRBJ1-5	CAWSVGQYSNQPQHF
TRBV30	NA	TRBJ2-5	CAWSTAGRGPQETQYF
TRBV9	NA	TRBJ2-1	CASSVDPLPDEQFF